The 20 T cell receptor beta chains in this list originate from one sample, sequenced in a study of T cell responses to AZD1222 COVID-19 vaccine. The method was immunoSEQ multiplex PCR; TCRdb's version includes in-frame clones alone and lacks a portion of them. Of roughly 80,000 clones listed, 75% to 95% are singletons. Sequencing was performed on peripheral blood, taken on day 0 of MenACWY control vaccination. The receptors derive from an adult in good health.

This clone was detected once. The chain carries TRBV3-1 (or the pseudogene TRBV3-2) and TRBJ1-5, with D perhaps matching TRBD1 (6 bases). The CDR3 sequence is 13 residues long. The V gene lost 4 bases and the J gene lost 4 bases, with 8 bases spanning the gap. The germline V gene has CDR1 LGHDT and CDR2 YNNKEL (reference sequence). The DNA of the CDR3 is TGTGCCAGCAGCCCTACAGGGAATCAGCCCCAGCATTTT. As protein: CASSPTGNQPQHF.

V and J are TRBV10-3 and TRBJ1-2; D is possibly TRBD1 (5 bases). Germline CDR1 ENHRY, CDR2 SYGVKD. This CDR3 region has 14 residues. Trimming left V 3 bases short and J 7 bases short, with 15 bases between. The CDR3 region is CAISDDRGSFGYTF. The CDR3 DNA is TGTGCCATCAGTGACGACCGGGGGTCGTTTGGCTACACCTTC.

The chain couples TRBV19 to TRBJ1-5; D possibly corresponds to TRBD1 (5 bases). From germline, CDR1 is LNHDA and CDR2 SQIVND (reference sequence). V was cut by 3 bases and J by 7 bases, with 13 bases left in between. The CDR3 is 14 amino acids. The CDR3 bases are TGTGCCAGTAGTATGAGGGGTTCGTTCCAGCCCCAGCATTTT. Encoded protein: CASSMRGSFQPQHF.

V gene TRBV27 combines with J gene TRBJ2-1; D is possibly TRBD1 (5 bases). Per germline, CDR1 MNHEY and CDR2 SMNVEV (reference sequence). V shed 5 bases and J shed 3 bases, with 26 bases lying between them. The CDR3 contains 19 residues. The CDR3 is CASSPRGPSFQPNYNEQFF. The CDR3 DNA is TGTGCCAGCAGTCCTAGGGGCCCCTCTTTTCAGCCGAACTACAATGAGCAGTTCTTC.

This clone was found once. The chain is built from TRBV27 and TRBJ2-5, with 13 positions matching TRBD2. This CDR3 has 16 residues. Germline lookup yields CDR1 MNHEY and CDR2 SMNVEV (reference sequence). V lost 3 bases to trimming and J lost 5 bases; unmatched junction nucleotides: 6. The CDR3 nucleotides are TGTGCCAGCAGTTTCGGGACTAGCGGGAAACGGGAGACCCAGTACTTC. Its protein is CASSFGTSGKRETQYF.

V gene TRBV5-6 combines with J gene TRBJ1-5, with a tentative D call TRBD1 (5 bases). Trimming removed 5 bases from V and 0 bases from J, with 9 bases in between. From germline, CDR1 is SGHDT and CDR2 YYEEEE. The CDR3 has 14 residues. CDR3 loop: CASRWGYSNQPQHF. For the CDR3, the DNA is TGTGCCAGCAGATGGGGCTATAGCAATCAGCCCCAGCATTTT.

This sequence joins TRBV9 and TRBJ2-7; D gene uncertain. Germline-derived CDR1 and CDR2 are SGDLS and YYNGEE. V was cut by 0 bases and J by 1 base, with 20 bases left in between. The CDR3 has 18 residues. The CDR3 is CASSVDPLGGQRSYEQYF. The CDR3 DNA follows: TGTGCCAGCAGCGTAGACCCCCTCGGCGGTCAACGATCCTACGAGCAGTACTTC.

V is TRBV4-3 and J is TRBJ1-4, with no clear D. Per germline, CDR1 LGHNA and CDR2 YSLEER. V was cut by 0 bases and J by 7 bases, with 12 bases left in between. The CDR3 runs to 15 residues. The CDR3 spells CASSQDSGVSEKLFF. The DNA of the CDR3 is TGCGCCAGCAGCCAAGACTCGGGAGTAAGTGAAAAACTGTTTTTT.

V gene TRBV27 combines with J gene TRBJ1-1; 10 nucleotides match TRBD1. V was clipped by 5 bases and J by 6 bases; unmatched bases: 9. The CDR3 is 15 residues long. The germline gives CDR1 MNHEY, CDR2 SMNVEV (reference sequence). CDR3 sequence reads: CASSRKTGGSSEAFF. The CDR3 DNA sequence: TGTGCCAGCAGTAGGAAGACAGGGGGCTCGTCTGAAGCTTTCTTT.

In DNA, the CDR3 is TGTGCCAGCAGCTCAGTAGCGGGAGGCGGTGTTTACGAGCAGTACTTC. This encodes CASSSVAGGGVYEQYF. This chain uses TRBV7-6 with TRBJ2-7; 10 nucleotides align to TRBD2. CDR1 is SGHVS and CDR2 is FNYEAQ in the germline V gene. The ends lost 4 bases at V and 4 bases at J; junction bases unmatched: 10. The CDR3 contains 16 residues. The variable domain in full, completed from reference TRBV7-6 and TRBJ2-7, reads GAGVSQSPRYKVTKRGQDVALRCDPISGHVSLYWYRQALGQGPEFLTYFNYEAQQDKSGLPNDRFSAERPEGSISTLTIQRTEQRDSAMYRCASSSVAGGGVYEQYFGPGTRLTVT.

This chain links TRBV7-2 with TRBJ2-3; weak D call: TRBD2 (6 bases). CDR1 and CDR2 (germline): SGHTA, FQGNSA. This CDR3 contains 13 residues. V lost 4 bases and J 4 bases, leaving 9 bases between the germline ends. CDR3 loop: CASSSSSADTQYF. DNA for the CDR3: TGTGCCAGCAGCTCGTCTAGCGCAGATACGCAGTATTTT.

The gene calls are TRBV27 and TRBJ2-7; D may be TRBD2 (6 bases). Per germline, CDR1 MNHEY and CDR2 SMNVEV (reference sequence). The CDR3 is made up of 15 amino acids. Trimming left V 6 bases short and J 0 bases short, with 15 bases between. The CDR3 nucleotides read TGTGCCAGCAGCCTTCTAGCGCAAGACTCCTACGAGCAGTACTTC. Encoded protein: CASSLLAQDSYEQYF.

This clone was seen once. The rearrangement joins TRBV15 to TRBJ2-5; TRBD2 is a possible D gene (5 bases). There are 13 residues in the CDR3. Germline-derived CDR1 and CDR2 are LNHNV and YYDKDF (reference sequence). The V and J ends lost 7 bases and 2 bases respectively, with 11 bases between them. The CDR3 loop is CATTDYQQETQYF. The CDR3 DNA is TGTGCCACCACCGACTACCAACAAGAGACCCAGTACTTC.

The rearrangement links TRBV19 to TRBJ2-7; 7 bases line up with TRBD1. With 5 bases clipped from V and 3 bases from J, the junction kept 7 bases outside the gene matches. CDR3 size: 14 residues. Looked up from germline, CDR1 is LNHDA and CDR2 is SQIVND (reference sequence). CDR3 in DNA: TGTGCCAGTAGTCCCGGGACAGAACTCTACGAGCAGTACTTC. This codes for CASSPGTELYEQYF.

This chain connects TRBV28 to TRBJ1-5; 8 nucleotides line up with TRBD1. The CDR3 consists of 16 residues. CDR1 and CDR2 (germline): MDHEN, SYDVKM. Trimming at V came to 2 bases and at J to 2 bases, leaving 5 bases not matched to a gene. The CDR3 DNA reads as TGTGCCAGCAGTTTACCAGGGGGCGCAGGCAATCAGCCCCAGCATTTT. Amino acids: CASSLPGGAGNQPQHF.

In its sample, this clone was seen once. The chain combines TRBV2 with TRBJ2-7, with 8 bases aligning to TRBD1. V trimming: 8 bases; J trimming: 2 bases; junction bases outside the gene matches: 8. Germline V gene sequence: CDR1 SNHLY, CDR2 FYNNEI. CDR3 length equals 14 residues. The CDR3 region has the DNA TGTGCCAGCTGCAGGGGGCAAAGGACCTACGAGCAGTACTTC. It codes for CASCRGQRTYEQYF.

CDR3 region: CASSLGGYTGELFF. The CDR3, as DNA: TGTGCCAGCAGCTTGGGGGGGTACACCGGGGAGCTGTTTTTT. This rearrangement joins TRBV7-9 to TRBJ2-2, with 7 nucleotides matching TRBD2. The CDR3 consists of 14 residues. V was pared by 3 bases and J by 3 bases, with 1 base of the junction left unmatched. Germline-derived CDR1 and CDR2 are SEHNR and FQNEAQ (reference sequence).

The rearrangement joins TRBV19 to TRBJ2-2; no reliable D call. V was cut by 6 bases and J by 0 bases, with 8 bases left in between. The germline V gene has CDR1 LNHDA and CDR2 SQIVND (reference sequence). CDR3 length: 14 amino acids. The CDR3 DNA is TGTGCCAGTAGAACAAACGCGAACACCGGGGAGCTGTTTTTT. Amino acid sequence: CASRTNANTGELFF.

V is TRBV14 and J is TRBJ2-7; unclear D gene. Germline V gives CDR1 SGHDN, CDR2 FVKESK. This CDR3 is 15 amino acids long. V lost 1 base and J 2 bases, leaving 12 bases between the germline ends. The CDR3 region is CASSQGTPRPYEQYF. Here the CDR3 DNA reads TGTGCCAGCAGCCAAGGGACCCCACGCCCCTACGAGCAGTACTTC.

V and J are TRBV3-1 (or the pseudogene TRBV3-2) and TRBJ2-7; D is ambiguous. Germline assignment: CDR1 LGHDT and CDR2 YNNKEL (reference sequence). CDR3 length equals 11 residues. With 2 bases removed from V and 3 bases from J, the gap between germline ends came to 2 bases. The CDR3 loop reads CASSQIYEQYF. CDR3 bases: TGTGCCAGCAGCCAAATCTACGAGCAGTACTTC.